One sample yielded the 27 T cell receptor beta chains listed below, sequenced in a study of blood T cells in healthy people across ages. Through a sample-barcoded 5' primer and a J-beta primer mix, a second PCR was run for roughly 6 to 11 cycles. MiXCR, run by TCRdb on the 5' RACE reads, gives a single entry per CDR3 protein. This sample carries about 640,000 distinct CDR3 sequences, approximately 59% of them seen once, and the ten largest clones take 30% to 45%. Sequencing was done on a sample of blood. These receptors originate from a man between 60 and 75 years old in good health.

This sequence joins TRBV20-1 and TRBJ2-5, with TRBD2 identical over 7 bases. This CDR3 has 12 residues. V lost 6 bases, J lost 4 bases, and 5 bases stayed unmatched. CDR1 is DFQATT and CDR2 is SNEGSKA in the germline V gene (reference sequence). For the CDR3, the DNA is TGCAGTGCCACCGGGGGGTCAGAGACCCAGTACTTC. The encoded protein is CSATGGSETQYF.

V gene TRBV3-1 combines with J gene TRBJ2-1; 11 positions agree with TRBD2. The CDR3 loop spans 18 amino acids. Germline values: CDR1 LGHDT, CDR2 YNNKEL (reference sequence). With V trimmed by 3 bases and J by 2 bases, 9 bases remained unmatched. CDR3 sequence: CASSHRGGSGGAYNEQFF. Written as DNA, the CDR3 is TGTGCCAGCAGCCACAGGGGGGGTAGCGGGGGGGCCTACAATGAGCAGTTCTTC.

The sample holds one count of this clonotype. V and J are TRBV5-1 and TRBJ1-1; the match to TRBD1 covers 8 bases. Germline V gene lookup returns CDR1 SGHRS and CDR2 YFSETQ. Trimming removed 2 bases from V and 1 base from J; junction bases left unmatched: 4. This CDR3 contains 15 residues. CDR3 residues: CASSLIGTGNTEAFF. The CDR3 bases are TGCGCCAGCAGCTTAATAGGGACAGGGAACACTGAAGCTTTCTTT.

The chain couples TRBV20-1 to TRBJ2-5; D might be TRBD1 or TRBD2, each matching 6 bases. CDR1 is DFQATT, CDR2 SNEGSKA, per germline (reference sequence). The CDR3 extends over 13 amino acids. Deletions cut 5 bases from V and 11 bases from J, with 21 bases between. The CDR3 DNA reads TGCAGTGCTGAGATGGGGGGCCCCATCCAGCAGTACTTC. Translating it yields CSAEMGGPIQQYF.

Regarding this clonotype: Mismatch with germline at one junction end may stem from a read error. V is TRBV6-6 and J is TRBJ1-2; no firm D call. CDR1 MNHNY and CDR2 SVGAGI come from the germline V gene (reference sequence). CDR3 length: 14 residues. CDR3 residues: CASSPLGSSYGYTF. Written as DNA, the CDR3 is TGTGCCAGCAGTCCCCTGGGCTCTAGCTATGGTTACACCTTC.

This clonotype was seen at least ten times. The chain couples TRBV20-1 to TRBJ1-1; weak D call: TRBD1 (6 bases). The CDR3 spans 14 residues. Trimming removed 5 bases from V and 6 bases from J, with 19 bases in between. Germline V gives CDR1 DFQATT, CDR2 SNEGSKA (reference sequence). Written as DNA, the CDR3 is TGCAGTGCTTCCCCTTCCAGGGGTACCGCTGAAGCTTTCTTT. This translates into CSASPSRGTAEAFF.

This chain links TRBV9 with TRBJ2-5; D is uncertain. The end of the DNA is better explained by TRBJ2-7, so the J call may be wrong. This CDR3 comprises 16 residues. Looked up from germline, CDR1 is SGDLS and CDR2 is YYNGEE. In DNA form, the CDR3 reads TGTGCCAGCAGCGTAGGTATCGGGTTGGCAGATTACGAGCAGTACTTC. Its protein product is CASSVGIGLADYEQYF.

The genes are TRBV4-2 and TRBJ1-3; 7 nucleotides line up with TRBD1. The CDR3 runs 16 residues. With V trimmed by 4 bases and J by 2 bases, 8 bases remained unmatched. Per germline, CDR1 LGHNA and CDR2 YNFKEQ. As DNA, the CDR3 is TGTGCCAGCAGCCCACCCGGGACAGACCCTGGAAACACCATATATTTT. Residues: CASSPPGTDPGNTIYF.

The CDR3, as DNA: TGCAGTGCTAGAGATCCCGGGAGAGGAGAGACCCAGTACTTC. Translated: CSARDPGRGETQYF. The chain combines TRBV20-1 with TRBJ2-5, with D tentatively TRBD2 (6 bases). Trimming cost V 0 bases and J 4 bases, with 12 bases left between them. CDR3 size: 14 residues. The germline CDR1 and CDR2 sequences are DFQATT and SNEGSKA (reference sequence).

The rearrangement links TRBV20-1 to TRBJ2-5; 8 bases fit TRBD1. The CDR3 spans 13 residues. Germline loops: CDR1 DFQATT, CDR2 SNEGSKA (reference sequence). V dropped 3 bases and J dropped 7; count of bases not matched to a gene: 7. The CDR3 here is CSASPRGLGTQYF. The CDR3 DNA sequence: TGCAGTGCTAGTCCCAGGGGGCTGGGGACCCAGTACTTC.

A few counts support this clonotype. V is TRBV5-1 and J is TRBJ1-6; 9 bases agree with TRBD1. Germline values: CDR1 SGHRS, CDR2 YFSETQ. The CDR3 runs to 19 residues. The J segment lost 9 bases and the V segment lost 4 bases, leaving 20 bases of the junction unmatched. CDR3 bases: TGCGCCAGCAGCCTATCCGGATGGGACAGGGCAGTGGAATCTTCACCCCTCCACTTT. It encodes CASSLSGWDRAVESSPLHF.

This CDR3 is CASRTGTGFTGELFF. Written as DNA, the CDR3 is TGTGCCAGCAGAACCGGGACAGGGTTCACCGGGGAGCTGTTTTTT. The chain employs TRBV12-3 or TRBV12-4 and TRBJ2-2, with 9 bases aligning to TRBD1. This CDR3 has 15 residues. J gave up 4 bases and V 6 bases, and 6 bases lay outside the gene matches.

At least ten counts were recorded for this clonotype. The rearrangement joins TRBV27 to TRBJ2-6; D is unclear. Germline CDR1 MNHEY, CDR2 SMNVEV (reference sequence). The length of the CDR3 is 13 residues. V lost 6 bases to trimming and J lost 1 base, with 4 bases between them. Here the CDR3 DNA reads TGTGCCAGCAGAGAATCTGGGGCCAACGTCCTGACTTTC. Protein: CASRESGANVLTF. Supplemented by reference TRBV27 and TRBJ2-6, the full variable domain reads EAQVTQNPRYLITVTGKKLTVTCSQNMNHEYMSWYRQDPGLGLRQIYYSMNVEVTDKGDVPEGYKVSRKEKRNFPLILESPSPNQTSLYFCASRESGANVLTFGAGSRLTVL.

Of note for this clonotype: This is likely a read error, given that the CDR3 carries no conserved phenylalanine or tryptophan at its end. This chain connects TRBV25-1 to TRBJ1-2; 8 positions match TRBD1. CDR3 size: 15 residues. Germline CDR1 reads MGHDK; CDR2 reads SYGVNS. After removal of 4 bases from V and 2 bases from J, the junction contained 6 bases not matched to a gene. CDR3 residues: CASSATGQGNYGYTL. CDR3 coding DNA: TGTGCCAGCAGTGCCACCGGACAGGGCAACTATGGCTACACCTTA.

Only a few counts were recorded for this clonotype. A much larger clone is a single base away; this may be a read error. V gene TRBV18 combines with J gene TRBJ2-5; TRBD2 matches at 9 bases. The ends lost 3 bases at V and 11 bases at J; junction bases unmatched: 16. Germline values: CDR1 KGHSH, CDR2 LQKENI. The CDR3 spans 16 residues. CDR3 sequence (DNA): TGTGCCAGCTCACCCTTCGGCGGGGGGGCCGAAAATGAGCAGTACTTC. As protein: CASSPFGGGAENEQYF.

V and J are TRBV28 and TRBJ2-1; 8 nucleotides agree with TRBD1. Germline CDR1 and CDR2: MDHEN and SYDVKM. This CDR3 has 15 amino acids. V lost 4 bases, J lost 5 bases, and 7 bases stayed unmatched. CDR3 in amino acids: CASSSRQGKDNEQFF. The CDR3 DNA follows: TGTGCCAGCAGTTCCCGACAGGGGAAGGACAATGAGCAGTTCTTC.

This clonotype has a handful of counts. V and J are TRBV6-5 and TRBJ2-7; TRBD1 agrees at 7 bases. Germline lookup yields CDR1 MNHEY and CDR2 SVGAGI. J lost 7 bases, V lost 7 bases, and 4 bases had no gene match. The CDR3 is made up of 11 amino acids. The CDR3 reads CASTDRVEQYF. DNA of the CDR3: TGTGCCAGCACAGACAGGGTTGAGCAGTACTTC.

This clonotype has just a few counts. V and J are TRBV29-1 and TRBJ1-2; 8 nucleotides align to TRBD1. Trimming took 4 bases from V and 1 from J; bases not matched to a gene: 5. Germline CDR1 is SQVTM and CDR2 is ANQGSEA. The CDR3 runs 14 residues. The CDR3 loop reads CSVGAGGLNYGYTF. The CDR3 DNA sequence: TGCAGCGTTGGGGCAGGGGGCCTTAACTATGGCTACACCTTC.

In this sample, this clonotype turned up a few times. V is TRBV6-6 and J is TRBJ2-5; no firm D call. V gave up 2 bases and J gave up 5 bases, with 6 bases separating them. The length of the CDR3 is 12 residues. Germline CDR1 reads MNHNY; CDR2 reads SVGAGI (reference sequence). CDR3 nucleotides: TGTGCCAGCAGTTACGTCGCGGAGACCCAGTACTTC. It specifies CASSYVAETQYF.

V and J are TRBV20-1 and TRBJ1-1, with a weak D call TRBD1 (5 bases). This CDR3 comprises 14 residues. Trimming stripped 4 bases from V and 4 bases from J, with 16 bases between. Germline V gives CDR1 DFQATT, CDR2 SNEGSKA (reference sequence). The CDR3 loop is CSATSVGVGTEAFF. For the CDR3, the DNA is TGCAGTGCTACGTCTGTAGGGGTGGGCACTGAAGCTTTCTTT.

The gene calls are TRBV3-1 and TRBJ2-7; TRBD2 aligns across 15 bases. The CDR3 is made up of 19 amino acids. The germline V gene encodes CDR1 LGHDT and CDR2 YNNKEL (reference sequence). After removal of 0 bases from V and 7 bases from J, the junction contained 13 bases not matched to a gene. The CDR3: CASSQERDGGLAGGNEQYF. CDR3 DNA sequence: TGTGCCAGCAGCCAAGAAAGGGATGGGGGACTAGCGGGGGGTAATGAGCAGTACTTC.

This rearrangement joins TRBV20-1 to TRBJ2-5; TRBD2 agrees at 7 bases. The CDR3 extends over 14 amino acids. V lost 6 bases to trimming and J lost 2 bases; unmatched junction nucleotides: 9. The germline CDR1 and CDR2 sequences are DFQATT and SNEGSKA (reference sequence). The CDR3 DNA is TGCAGTGCAGGAAAGACTAGCACTCAAGAGACCCAGTACTTC. Its translation is CSAGKTSTQETQYF.

The chain uses TRBV4-1 and TRBJ1-5; D is ambiguous. Germline lookup yields CDR1 MGHRA and CDR2 YSYEKL. The CDR3 contains 15 residues. Trimming took 4 bases from V and 11 from J, leaving 21 bases between them. The CDR3 sequence: CASSPAGDPRETQHF. CDR3 DNA: TGCGCCAGCAGCCCCGCGGGAGACCCCCGTGAGACCCAGCATTTT.

Ten or more counts support this clonotype. The chain joins TRBV12-3 or TRBV12-4 to TRBJ2-3, with 9 bases fitting TRBD1. This CDR3 has 14 residues. J gave up 6 bases and V 6 bases, and 7 bases lay outside the gene matches. In nucleotides, the CDR3 is TGTGCCAGCAGCCCCGGGACAGGGACCGATACGCAGTATTTT. The encoded protein is CASSPGTGTDTQYF.

This clonotype has a single count. The chain links TRBV3-1 to TRBJ2-3, with D possibly TRBD2 on 5 matching bases. This CDR3 comprises 15 residues. Germline CDR1 and CDR2: LGHDT and YNNKEL (reference sequence). V gave up 1 base and J gave up 0 bases, with 8 bases separating them. CDR3 coding DNA: TGTGCCAGCAGCCAAGCGGGGATTAGCACAGATACGCAGTATTTT. Translating gives CASSQAGISTDTQYF.

This rearrangement joins TRBV28 to TRBJ1-1; no firm D call. Between the trimmed V and J ends, which lost 5 bases and 1 base, there was a span of 17 bases. The CDR3 consists of 16 residues. CDR1 and CDR2 from the germline V gene are MDHEN and SYDVKM. The CDR3 protein is CASSPSVGQRNTEAFF. CDR3 bases: TGTGCCAGCAGTCCATCGGTTGGGCAGAGGAACACTGAAGCTTTCTTT. Supplemented by reference TRBV28 and TRBJ1-1, the full variable domain reads DVKVTQSSRYLVKRTGEKVFLECVQDMDHENMFWYRQDPGLGLRLIYFSYDVKMKEKGDIPEGYSVSREKKERFSLILESASTNQTSMYLCASSPSVGQRNTEAFFGQGTRLTVV.

The chain joins TRBV12-3 or TRBV12-4 to TRBJ2-3; unclear D gene. The V and J ends lost 5 bases and 5 bases respectively, with 14 bases between them. CDR3 size: 14 residues. CDR3 in amino acids: CASSAQNREDTQYF. The CDR3 nucleotides are TGTGCCAGCAGTGCGCAGAATCGAGAAGATACGCAGTATTTT.